This TCR beta chain was sequenced in a study of blood T cell repertoires in COVID-19. Study-wide background: From the United States, Italy and Spain came samples of acute and convalescent COVID-19.

The germline V gene encodes CDR1 SGHRS and CDR2 YFSETQ. CDR3 size: 14 residues. V gave up 1 base and J gave up 1 base, with 8 bases separating them. As handled by the study authors: Researchers report that nucleated cell counts were estimated from reference gene primer amplification. Libraries were prepared by immunoSEQ multiplex PCR; TCRdb keeps only in-frame clonotypes and omits some of them. The V and J calls and clone size were taken over from that table, and D and trimming were inferred from the DNA. The sample records about 170,000 clones, 83% being singletons. This sequence joins TRBV5-1 and TRBJ2-5; D possibly corresponds to TRBD2 (5 bases). The clonotype was recovered from a woman in her forties or fifties in a cohort exposed to, infected with or recovered from COVID-19 (not recorded which). The specimen was PBMCs or T cells enriched from blood (not recorded which). The CDR3 sequence: CASSLFTSQETQYF. CDR3 in DNA: TGCGCCAGCAGCTTGTTCACTAGCCAAGAGACCCAGTACTTC.